A selection of T cell receptor beta chains follows, all from one sample in a study of cytomegalovirus exposure and HLA in healthy donors. Clones were read by immunoSEQ multiplex PCR, and TCRdb kept only the in-frame ones, dropping some. The table has around 100,000 clones, around 79% seen once; the top ten hold about 1.9%. Sequenced input: PBMCs. Receptors were obtained from a woman aged 40 to 50 in good health and CMV-seronegative. CDR3s include the opening cysteine and the closing phenylalanine or tryptophan. Each record gives: D gene, V gene, J gene, clone size, CDR3 protein, CDR3 DNA. The D gene is left open where the match is weak. Clone size is stated in some rows and not others, as once, few, many or a class when expanded.

>TRBD1|TRBV7-8|TRBJ2-7|.
CASSPSTGGTVEQYF
TGTGCCAGCAGTCCGTCGACAGGGGGCACGGTAGAGCAGTACTTC
>.|TRBV14|TRBJ2-5|.
CASSLMLAQETQYF
TGTGCCAGCAGCTTAATGCTAGCCCAAGAGACCCAGTACTTC
>TRBD1|TRBV19|TRBJ2-3|few
CASSGRQGVDTQYF
TGTGCCAGTAGTGGTAGACAGGGTGTAGATACGCAGTATTTT
>.|TRBV4-1|TRBJ2-1|.
CASSQEWYRADEQFF
TGCGCCAGCAGCCAAGAATGGTACAGGGCGGATGAGCAGTTCTTC
>TRBD2|TRBV7-9|TRBJ2-7|few
CASSLAGGSLSYEQYF
TGTGCCAGCAGCCTAGCGGGGGGATCCTTGTCCTACGAGCAGTACTTC
>TRBD1|TRBV6-6|TRBJ2-7|.
CASRPGQGSYEQYF
TGTGCCAGCCGCCCGGGACAGGGCTCCTACGAGCAGTACTTC
>.|TRBV19|TRBJ1-6|once
CASTAGHNSPLHF
TGTGCCAGCACAGCGGGGCATAATTCACCCCTCCACTTT
>.|TRBV10-3|TRBJ2-7|.
CAISENHYEQYF
TGTGCCATCAGTGAAAACCACTACGAGCAGTACTTC
>TRBD2|TRBV9|TRBJ2-7|.
CASSPSSGRTYEQYF
TGTGCCAGCAGCCCAAGTAGCGGGAGAACCTACGAGCAGTACTTC
>TRBD1|TRBV4-3|TRBJ2-7|.
CASSQGTGFSEQYF
TGCGCCAGCAGCCAAGGGACAGGGTTCTCCGAGCAGTACTTC
>.|TRBV12-5|TRBJ2-5|.
CASGLSLRETQYF
TGTGCTAGTGGTTTGAGCCTGCGGGAGACCCAGTACTTC